The entry below describes one T cell receptor beta chain. Enrolled during active infection, Seattle patients were then followed longitudinally. These data come from a study of blood T cell repertoires in COVID-19. Whole-study context: PBMCs, B-cell-depleted T cells, or T cells provided the cDNA or gDNA that made up the material.

The CDR3 is 15 amino acids. Germline CDR1 SGHNT, CDR2 YYREEE (reference sequence). Trimming cost V 4 bases and J 2 bases; bases outside gene matches: 5. As processed by the authors: Quantification of nucleated cells was approximated via reference gene primer amplification. Here immunoSEQ multiplex PCR was the method, and the copy in TCRdb shows in-frame clones only, minus some. V and J calls and clone size follow that table, whereas D and trimming were derived from the DNA. The profile shows about 350,000 clones, over 85% of them singletons. The receptor's source is a woman aged 60-75 years with COVID-19, enrolled during active disease. The sequencing sample was made of peripheral blood. The chain carries TRBV5-4 and TRBJ2-3, with TRBD2 matching over 9 bases. CDR3 sequence (DNA): TGTGCCAGCAGCCTGACTAGCGGCCCCACAGATACGCAGTATTTT. As protein: CASSLTSGPTDTQYF.